A single T cell receptor beta chain is shown here with its context. Its antigen is as yet unknown. Beta-chain TCR CDR3 regions were amplified from RNA transcripts. RT-PCR in the first round used HTBI primers; a second-round multiplex PCR followed. MiXCR, applied by TCRdb to the multiplex PCR reads, yields one record per CDR3 protein. Seen here are about 180,000 distinct CDR3 sequences, less than 45% observed once, and the top ten hold under 7%. This sample stems from a study of Graves' ophthalmopathy and Graves' hyperthyroidism. The study's findings and limits: The study's model predicted ophthalmopathy progression at 70% to 71% sensitivity and 72.22% specificity.

The clonotype was recovered from a woman in her thirties or forties with Graves' ophthalmopathy. The sequencing input was peripheral blood.

Here the CDR3 reads CASSLGGAPNQPQHF. The CDR3 DNA reads as TGTGCCAGCAGCCTTGGGGGGGCCCCTAATCAGCCCCAGCATTTT. The chain has TRBV28 and TRBJ1-5; TRBD1 is a possible D gene (6 bases). V lost 6 bases and J lost 4, with 16 bases in between. This CDR3 is built from 15 residues. The germline V gene has CDR1 MDHEN and CDR2 SYDVKM.